The next 18 T cell receptor beta chains were all read from a single sample in a study of T cell changes during pregnancy in multiple sclerosis (dated by TCRdb to about 2019). The protocol used for the library was the immunoSEQ multiplex PCR assay. Entries here come from immuneACCESS through TCRdb and include only in-frame sequences with V and J called. Some clones fail to appear in such tables; in the studies checked, an unresolved V gene covers under half of the shortfall, and the cause of the remainder is unknown. This sample lists tens of thousands of clones; about 90% were detected once. The ten biggest clones cover 1.3% to 1.5% of the sample. The input for sequencing was peripheral blood, taken in the second trimester of pregnancy. These receptors all stem from a female donor in good health, enrolled as a control in a pregnancy study.

V gene TRBV19 combines with J gene TRBJ1-2, with D possibly being TRBD1 (5 bases). The V gene's germline CDR1 is LNHDA and CDR2 SQIVND (reference sequence). V was pared by 10 bases and J by 12 bases, with 21 bases between. The CDR3 is 12 residues long. The CDR3 DNA reads as TGTGCCACGGGACTAGGGTCAGCCGCGCACACCTTC. Translation gives CATGLGSAAHTF.

The sample holds a few counts of this clone. This sequence joins TRBV7-6 and TRBJ1-1; 9 bases are shared with TRBD1. CDR3 length: 15 residues. The germline V gene encodes CDR1 SGHVS and CDR2 FNYEAQ. With 5 bases clipped from V and 5 bases from J, the junction kept 9 bases outside the gene matches. The CDR3 sequence: CASSVDGTGLTEAFF. DNA for the CDR3: TGTGCCAGCAGCGTGGACGGGACAGGGTTGACTGAAGCTTTCTTT.

This clone was recorded only once. The chain joins TRBV13 to TRBJ2-7, with 15 nucleotides matching TRBD2. This CDR3 has 16 residues. The germline V gene has CDR1 PRHDT and CDR2 FYEKMQ (reference sequence). Trimming at V came to 2 bases and at J to 2 bases, leaving 1 base not matched to a gene. The CDR3 DNA sequence: TGTGCCAGCAGCTTATGGACTAGCGGGAGGGCCTACGAGCAGTACTTC. Encoded protein: CASSLWTSGRAYEQYF. The whole variable domain, filled in from reference TRBV13 and TRBJ2-7, reads AAGVIQSPRHLIKEKRETATLKCYPIPRHDTVYWYQQGPGQDPQFLISFYEKMQSDKGSIPDRFSAQQFSDYHSELNMSSLELGDSALYFCASSLWTSGRAYEQYFGPGTRLTVT.

The chain combines TRBV5-4 with TRBJ2-4; 12 nucleotides line up with TRBD2. Germline V lookup: CDR1 SGHNT, CDR2 YYREEE (reference sequence). Trimming cost V 3 bases and J 2 bases; bases outside gene matches: 3. This CDR3 comprises 16 residues. The DNA of the CDR3 is TGTGCCAGCAGCTCTGGACTAGCGGGGACCAAAAACATTCAGTACTTC. This gives the protein CASSSGLAGTKNIQYF.

V usage is TRBV14 and J usage is TRBJ1-3, with D hard to call. Germline V CDR1 and CDR2: SGHDN, FVKESK. Trimming pared 4 bases from V and 1 base from J, leaving 8 bases between. This CDR3 contains 14 residues. The CDR3 spells CASSLFLSGNTIYF. The DNA for the CDR3 is TGTGCCAGCAGCCTTTTTCTTTCTGGAAACACCATATATTTT.

This chain uses TRBV7-9 with TRBJ2-7, with TRBD1 as a possible D gene (6 bases). This CDR3 is 13 amino acids long. Germline V CDR1 and CDR2: SEHNR, FQNEAQ (reference sequence). Trimming left V 5 bases short and J 5 bases short, with 13 bases between. The CDR3, as DNA: TGTGCCAGCAGCCATACAGGGTTTGACGAGCAGTACTTC. This gives the protein CASSHTGFDEQYF.

The V call is TRBV11-2, the J call TRBJ2-1; 8 bases agree with TRBD2. Germline V gives CDR1 SGHAT, CDR2 FQNNGV. The CDR3 is made up of 18 amino acids. Trimming at V came to 2 bases and at J to 0 bases, leaving 9 bases not matched to a gene. CDR3 loop: CASSLSSGGTSSYNEQFF. The CDR3 region has the DNA TGTGCCAGCAGCTTATCAAGCGGGGGTACCAGCTCCTACAATGAGCAGTTCTTC.

This clone appeared a single time. This sequence joins TRBV28 and TRBJ2-7; 9 nucleotides line up with TRBD2. The V segment lost 5 bases and the J segment 4 bases; nucleotides outside the gene matches: 9. Germline V lookup: CDR1 MDHEN, CDR2 SYDVKM. This CDR3 region has 15 residues. The CDR3 region is CASSESGRLNYEQYF. CDR3 DNA sequence: TGTGCCAGCAGTGAGAGCGGGAGGCTCAATTACGAGCAGTACTTC.

The J gene is TRBJ2-5, the V gene TRBV5-4; TRBD1 agrees at 7 bases. CDR3 length equals 15 residues. CDR1 and CDR2 (germline): SGHNT, YYREEE (reference sequence). The junction had 9 bases not matched to a gene; V was cut back by 2 bases and J by 5 bases. Written as DNA, the CDR3 is TGTGCCAGCAGCTTAAGACAGGGCCCCCGGGAGACCCAGTACTTC. It specifies CASSLRQGPRETQYF.

This chain connects TRBV7-6 to TRBJ2-7; D might be TRBD1 (5 bases). Germline V gives CDR1 SGHVS, CDR2 FNYEAQ. V dropped 5 bases and J dropped 7 bases, with 12 bases sitting between them. The CDR3 length is 12 residues. CDR3: CASSPDTEEQYF. The CDR3 bases are TGTGCCAGCAGCCCGGACACCGAGGAGCAGTACTTC.

This chain connects TRBV6-4 to TRBJ2-1; D is perhaps TRBD2 (5 bases). Per the germline V gene, CDR1 is MRHNA and CDR2 is SNTAGT. Trimming removed 8 bases at V and 2 bases at J, with 16 bases between. The CDR3 sequence is 15 residues long. The CDR3 bases are TGTGCCAGCCAAGAAACGAGCGGACCCTACAATGAGCAGTTCTTC. It specifies CASQETSGPYNEQFF.

This rearrangement joins TRBV6-1 to TRBJ1-1, with D hard to call. Germline-derived CDR1 and CDR2 are MNHNS and SASEGT. CDR3 length: 18 residues. V gave up 1 base and J gave up 0 bases, with 18 bases separating them. The DNA for the CDR3 is TGTGCCAGCAGTGAAGGTGCTCTAGCGGGTTCGATGAACACTGAAGCTTTCTTT. Protein product: CASSEGALAGSMNTEAFF.

The V and J genes are TRBV5-1 and TRBJ1-4, with D unresolved. The CDR3 sequence is 13 residues long. Trimming shortened V by 0 bases and J by 11 bases, and 11 bases separated the two germline ends. From germline, CDR1 is SGHRS and CDR2 YFSETQ. The CDR3 nucleotides are TGCGCCAGCAGCTTGGTTTCAGGAGGTAAACTGTTTTTT. This sequence encodes CASSLVSGGKLFF.

The rearrangement joins TRBV29-1 to TRBJ2-7; TRBD2 aligns across 7 bases. V was clipped by 5 bases and J by 2 bases; unmatched bases: 6. The CDR3 loop spans 13 amino acids. Germline CDR1 SQVTM, CDR2 ANQGSEA. The CDR3 here is CSVCPGTTYEQYF. CDR3 bases: TGCAGCGTTTGTCCAGGGACTACCTACGAGCAGTACTTC.

This rearrangement joins TRBV15 to TRBJ1-1; D is possibly TRBD1 (5 bases). This CDR3 has 15 residues. V was trimmed by 4 bases and J by 10 bases, leaving 22 bases between them. Germline assignment: CDR1 LNHNV and CDR2 YYDKDF (reference sequence). The CDR3: CATSTYLSNGAPAFF. CDR3 nucleotide sequence: TGTGCCACCAGCACTTATCTAAGTAATGGGGCCCCAGCTTTCTTT.

The J gene is TRBJ2-1, the V gene TRBV7-6; D perhaps matches TRBD2 (6 bases). CDR3 length: 17 amino acids. Trimming took off 5 bases at V and 5 bases at J, with 22 bases between the two ends. From germline, CDR1 is SGHVS and CDR2 FNYEAQ. The CDR3 bases are TGTGCCAGCAGCCCCAGTAGACTAGTTAGGGGTCACAATGAGCAGTTCTTC. The encoded protein is CASSPSRLVRGHNEQFF.

The rearrangement links TRBV27 to TRBJ1-5; a possible D gene is TRBD1 (5 bases). CDR1 MNHEY and CDR2 SMNVEV come from the germline V gene (reference sequence). The CDR3 contains 14 residues. V was cut by 4 bases and J by 3 bases, with 10 bases left in between. CDR3 in amino acids: CASSSQGNNQPQHF. The CDR3 nucleotides read TGTGCCAGCAGTTCCCAGGGCAACAATCAGCCCCAGCATTTT.

CDR3 nucleotides: TGTGCCAGTAGACTAGCGGGAGACAATGAGCAGTTCTTC. Its protein is CASRLAGDNEQFF. V usage is TRBV28 and J usage is TRBJ2-1, with 12 bases matching TRBD2. The CDR3 extends over 13 amino acids. V was clipped by 9 bases and J by 5 bases; unmatched bases: 2. Germline CDR1 MDHEN, CDR2 SYDVKM.